Below are 8 T cell receptor beta chains sequenced from a single sample in a study of cytomegalovirus exposure and HLA in healthy donors. Primers included in the PCR were 60 Vbeta and 13 Jbeta primers. Profiling relied on immunoSEQ multiplex PCR, and the TCRdb table lists in-frame clones only, not all of them. The sample shows about 200,000 clones, around four fifths of them seen only once. Sequencing was performed on PBMCs. The receptors were sampled from a woman between 35 and 50 years old in good health and CMV-seronegative.

The chain links TRBV7-2 to TRBJ2-2, with D possibly matching TRBD2 (7 bases). This CDR3 comprises 16 residues. Deletions cut 5 bases from V and 5 bases from J, with 18 bases between. The germline gives CDR1 SGHTA, CDR2 FQGNSA. The CDR3 DNA reads TGTGCCAGCAGCCGGGGGGCGGGTAGGAGTACCGGGGAGCTGTTTTTT. Its translation is CASSRGAGRSTGELFF.

The chain carries TRBV10-1 and TRBJ2-2, with a possible D match to TRBD1 (6 bases). This CDR3 region has 14 residues. Trimming removed 8 bases at V and 1 base at J, with 11 bases between. Germline loops: CDR1 WNHNN, CDR2 SYGVQD (reference sequence). This chain's CDR3 is CASSRTVNTGELFF. In nucleotides, the CDR3 is TGCGCCAGCTCCCGGACAGTGAACACCGGGGAGCTGTTTTTT.

A few counts support this clone. The chain has TRBV28 and TRBJ2-1; no definite D call. Germline V gene lookup returns CDR1 MDHEN and CDR2 SYDVKM. The CDR3 loop spans 14 amino acids. V lost 6 bases to trimming and J lost 12 bases, with 21 bases between them. The CDR3 DNA follows: TGTGCCAGCAGCCAGACCATGACTCTCCTGATGCAGTTCTTC. Translated, it gives CASSQTMTLLMQFF. Full variable domain (remainder filled in from reference TRBV28 and TRBJ2-1): DVKVTQSSRYLVKRTGEKVFLECVQDMDHENMFWYRQDPGLGLRLIYFSYDVKMKEKGDIPEGYSVSREKKERFSLILESASTNQTSMYLCASSQTMTLLMQFFGPGTRLTVL.

CDR3 region: CASSSTGGEKLFF. The CDR3 DNA reads TGTGCCAGCAGCTCCACAGGTGGTGAAAAACTGTTTTTT. The chain recombines TRBV7-3 with TRBJ1-4; a weak D match, TRBD1 (5 bases). This CDR3 contains 13 residues. Germline lookup yields CDR1 SGHTA and CDR2 FQGTGA. V lost 4 bases and J 7 bases, leaving 10 bases between the germline ends.

The V call is TRBV29-1, the J call TRBJ1-1; D not certain. The CDR3 runs to 11 residues. The V end lost 4 bases, the J end lost 7 bases, and 10 bases lay between the germline ends. Germline V gene data show CDR1 as SQVTM and CDR2 as ANQGSEA. CDR3 sequence: CSVVTAHEAFF. The CDR3 region has the DNA TGCAGCGTTGTTACAGCCCATGAAGCTTTCTTT.

This rearrangement joins TRBV10-2 to TRBJ1-5; 8 bases are shared with TRBD1. After removal of 7 bases from V and 6 bases from J, the junction contained 5 bases not matched to a gene. Germline lookup yields CDR1 WSHSY and CDR2 SAAADI. This CDR3 has 13 residues. CDR3 loop: CASMGQEFQPQHF. CDR3 nucleotides: TGCGCCAGCATGGGACAGGAGTTTCAGCCCCAGCATTTT.

V usage is TRBV5-4 and J usage is TRBJ2-7; D is unresolved. The germline V gene has CDR1 SGHNT and CDR2 YYREEE (reference sequence). Trimming took 1 base from V and 7 from J, leaving 12 bases between them. This CDR3 contains 13 residues. The CDR3 protein is CASSLPPSSEQYF. For the CDR3, the DNA is TGTGCCAGCAGCTTGCCCCCTAGTAGTGAGCAGTACTTC.

This clone was seen a few times. The CDR3 region is CASSQVGRVNSNQPQHF. Here the CDR3 DNA reads TGCGCCAGCAGCCAAGTAGGCAGGGTGAACAGCAATCAGCCCCAGCATTTT. This rearrangement joins TRBV4-1 to TRBJ1-5; D perhaps matches TRBD1 (5 bases). Per the germline V gene, CDR1 is MGHRA and CDR2 is YSYEKL. The CDR3 has 17 amino acids. The V and J ends lost 1 base and 1 base respectively, with 14 bases between them.